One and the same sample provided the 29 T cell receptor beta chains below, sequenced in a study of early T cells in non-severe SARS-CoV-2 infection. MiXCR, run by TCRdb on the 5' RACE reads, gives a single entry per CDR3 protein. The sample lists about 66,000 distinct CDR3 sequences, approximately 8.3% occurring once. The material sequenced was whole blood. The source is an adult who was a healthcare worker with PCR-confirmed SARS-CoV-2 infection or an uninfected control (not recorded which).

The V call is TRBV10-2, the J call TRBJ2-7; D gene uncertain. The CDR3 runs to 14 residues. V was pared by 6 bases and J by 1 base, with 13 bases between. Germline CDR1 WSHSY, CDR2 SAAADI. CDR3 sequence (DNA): TGCGCCAGCAGAAGCCCGGCCCCGTCCTACGAGCAGTACTTC. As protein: CASRSPAPSYEQYF.

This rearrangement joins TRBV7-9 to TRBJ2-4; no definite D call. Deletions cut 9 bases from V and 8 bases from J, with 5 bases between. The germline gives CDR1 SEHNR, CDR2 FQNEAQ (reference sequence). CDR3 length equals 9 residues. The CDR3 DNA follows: TGTGCCAGAAGGGACATTCAGTACTTC. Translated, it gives CARRDIQYF.

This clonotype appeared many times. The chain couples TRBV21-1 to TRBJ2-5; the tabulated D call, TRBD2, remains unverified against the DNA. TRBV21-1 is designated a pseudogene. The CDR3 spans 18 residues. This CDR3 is CASSETRLAGVLQETQYF. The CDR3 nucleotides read TGTGCCAGCAGCGAAACGAGACTAGCGGGAGTCCTCCAAGAGACCCAGTACTTC.

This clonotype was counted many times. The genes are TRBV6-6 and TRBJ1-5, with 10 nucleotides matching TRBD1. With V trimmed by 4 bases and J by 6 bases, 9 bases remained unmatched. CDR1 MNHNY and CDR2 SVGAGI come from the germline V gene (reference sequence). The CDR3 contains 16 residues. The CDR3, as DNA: TGTGCCAGCAGTTCCTCGACAGGGGGCACGGGTCAGCCCCAGCATTTT. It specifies CASSSSTGGTGQPQHF.

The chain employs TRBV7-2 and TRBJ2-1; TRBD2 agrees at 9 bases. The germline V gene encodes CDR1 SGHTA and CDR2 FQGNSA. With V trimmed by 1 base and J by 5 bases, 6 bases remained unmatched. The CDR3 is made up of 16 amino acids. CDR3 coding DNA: TGTGCCAGCAGCTTAGGTGGCGGGAGGGCCCACAATGAGCAGTTCTTC. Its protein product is CASSLGGGRAHNEQFF.

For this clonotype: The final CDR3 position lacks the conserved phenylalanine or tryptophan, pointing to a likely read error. The CDR3 protein is CASSQGTGVDTEAFS. CDR3 bases: TGTGCCAGCAGCCAAGGGACAGGGGTCGACACTGAAGCTTTCTCT. This chain joins TRBV3-1 and TRBJ1-1, with 9 bases that match TRBD1. The trim removed 1 base at V and 3 bases at J, leaving 3 bases unmatched. This CDR3 spans 15 amino acids. Germline CDR1 and CDR2: LGHDT and YNNKEL (reference sequence).

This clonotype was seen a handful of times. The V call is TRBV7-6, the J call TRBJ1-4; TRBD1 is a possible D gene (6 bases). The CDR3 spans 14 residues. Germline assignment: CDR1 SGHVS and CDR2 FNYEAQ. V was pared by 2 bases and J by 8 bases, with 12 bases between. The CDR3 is CASSLTGGEEKLFF. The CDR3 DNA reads TGTGCCAGCAGCTTAACCGGGGGCGAGGAAAAACTGTTTTTT.

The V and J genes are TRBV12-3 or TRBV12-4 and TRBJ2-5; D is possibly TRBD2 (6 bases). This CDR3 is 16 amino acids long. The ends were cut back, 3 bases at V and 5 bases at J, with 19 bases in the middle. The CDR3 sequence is CASSLGIWRERETQYF. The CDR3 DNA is TGTGCCAGCAGTTTGGGCATCTGGCGGGAACGGGAGACCCAGTACTTC.

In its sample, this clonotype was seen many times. CDR3 nucleotide sequence: TGTGCCAGCAGTAACCACAGGGGGGGTACAGATACGCAGTATTTT. Its protein is CASSNHRGGTDTQYF. The chain carries TRBV6-5 and TRBJ2-3; D perhaps matches TRBD1 (8 bases). The germline V gene has CDR1 MNHEY and CDR2 SVGAGI. V lost 5 bases, J lost 3 bases, and 15 bases lay in between. This CDR3 comprises 15 residues.

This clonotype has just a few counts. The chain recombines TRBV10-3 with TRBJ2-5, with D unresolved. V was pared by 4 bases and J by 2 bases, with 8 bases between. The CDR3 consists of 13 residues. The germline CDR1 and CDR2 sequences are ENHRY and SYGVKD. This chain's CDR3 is CAISGQLQETQYF. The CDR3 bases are TGTGCCATCAGTGGTCAGTTGCAAGAGACCCAGTACTTC.

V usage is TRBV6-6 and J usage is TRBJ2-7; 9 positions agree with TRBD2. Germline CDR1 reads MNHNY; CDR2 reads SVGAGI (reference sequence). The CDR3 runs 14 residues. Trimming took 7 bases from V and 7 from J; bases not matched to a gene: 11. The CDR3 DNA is TGTGCCAGCACTTCGGGACTAGCCGAAGTGGAGCAGTACTTC. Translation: CASTSGLAEVEQYF.

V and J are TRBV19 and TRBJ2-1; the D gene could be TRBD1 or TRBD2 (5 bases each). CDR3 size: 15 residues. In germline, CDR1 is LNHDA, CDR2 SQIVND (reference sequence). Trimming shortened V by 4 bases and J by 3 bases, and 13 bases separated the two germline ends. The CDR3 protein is CASSRGVTGYNEQFF. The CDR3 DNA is TGTGCCAGTAGTAGAGGGGTAACAGGCTACAATGAGCAGTTCTTC.

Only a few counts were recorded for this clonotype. CDR3 amino acids: CASSRTANQPQHF. CDR3 nucleotide sequence: TGTGCCAGCAGCCGGACAGCAAATCAGCCCCAGCATTTT. This chain uses TRBV5-6 with TRBJ1-5; maybe TRBD1 (6 bases). V was pared by 4 bases and J by 4 bases, with 9 bases between. Germline V gene sequence: CDR1 SGHDT, CDR2 YYEEEE. This CDR3 region has 13 residues.

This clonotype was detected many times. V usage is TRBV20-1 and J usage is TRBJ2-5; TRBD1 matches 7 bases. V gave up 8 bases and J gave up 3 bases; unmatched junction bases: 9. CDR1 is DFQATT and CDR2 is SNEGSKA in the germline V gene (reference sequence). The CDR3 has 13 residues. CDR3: CSTTGTDKETQYF. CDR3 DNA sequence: TGCAGTACGACCGGGACAGATAAAGAGACCCAGTACTTC.

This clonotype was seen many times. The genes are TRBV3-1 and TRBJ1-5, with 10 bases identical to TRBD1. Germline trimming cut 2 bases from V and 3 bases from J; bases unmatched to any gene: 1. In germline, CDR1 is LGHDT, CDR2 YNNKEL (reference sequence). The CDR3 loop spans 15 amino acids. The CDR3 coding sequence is TGTGCCAGCAGCCAACGACAGGGGGCCAATCAGCCCCAGCATTTT. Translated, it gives CASSQRQGANQPQHF.

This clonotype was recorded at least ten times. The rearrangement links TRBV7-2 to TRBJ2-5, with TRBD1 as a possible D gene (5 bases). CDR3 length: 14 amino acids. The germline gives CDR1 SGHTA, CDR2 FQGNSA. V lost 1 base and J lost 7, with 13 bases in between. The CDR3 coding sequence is TGTGCCAGCAGCTTAGGACGGGCGCAGGGGACCCAGTACTTC. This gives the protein CASSLGRAQGTQYF.

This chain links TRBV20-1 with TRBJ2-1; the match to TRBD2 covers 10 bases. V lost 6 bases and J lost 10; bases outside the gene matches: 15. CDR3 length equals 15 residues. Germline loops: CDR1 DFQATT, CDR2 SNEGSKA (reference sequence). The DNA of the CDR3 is TGCAGTGCCAGTCGGGGAAGCGGGAGGGCCGACGAGCAGTTCTTC. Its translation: CSASRGSGRADEQFF.

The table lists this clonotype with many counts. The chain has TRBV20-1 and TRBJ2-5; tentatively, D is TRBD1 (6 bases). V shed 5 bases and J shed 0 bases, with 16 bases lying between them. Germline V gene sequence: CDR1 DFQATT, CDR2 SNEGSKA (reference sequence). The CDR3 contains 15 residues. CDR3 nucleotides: TGCAGTGCTGCGGACAGTTACGGGTACCAAGAGACCCAGTACTTC. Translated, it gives CSAADSYGYQETQYF.

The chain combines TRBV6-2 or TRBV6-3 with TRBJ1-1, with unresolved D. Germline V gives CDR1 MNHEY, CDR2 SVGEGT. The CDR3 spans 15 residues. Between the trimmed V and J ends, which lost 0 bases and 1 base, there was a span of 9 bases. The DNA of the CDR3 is TGTGCCAGCAGTTACTCTACCCGGGGGAACACTGAAGCTTTCTTT. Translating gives CASSYSTRGNTEAFF.

The CDR3 protein is CASSQQGLANTGELFF. The CDR3 region has the DNA TGTGCCAGCAGTCAACAGGGATTAGCGAACACCGGGGAGCTGTTTTTT. The V gene is TRBV7-3, the J gene TRBJ2-2; D might be TRBD1 (6 bases). V was clipped by 6 bases and J by 0 bases, with 14 bases between them. The CDR3 loop spans 16 amino acids. Germline-derived CDR1 and CDR2 are SGHTA and FQGTGA.

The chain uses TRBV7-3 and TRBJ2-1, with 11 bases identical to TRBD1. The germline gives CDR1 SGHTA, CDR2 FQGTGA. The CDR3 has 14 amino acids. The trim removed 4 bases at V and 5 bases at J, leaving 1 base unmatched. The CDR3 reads CASSWDRGDNEQFF. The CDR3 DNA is TGTGCCAGCAGCTGGGACAGGGGGGACAATGAGCAGTTCTTC.

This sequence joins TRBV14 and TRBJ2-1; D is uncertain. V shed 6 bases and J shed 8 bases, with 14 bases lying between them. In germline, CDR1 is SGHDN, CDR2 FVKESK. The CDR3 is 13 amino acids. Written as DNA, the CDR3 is TGTGCCAGCAGTGTTTGGCGGTCACATGAGCAGTTCTTC. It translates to CASSVWRSHEQFF. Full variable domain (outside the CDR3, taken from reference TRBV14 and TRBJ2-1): EAGVTQFPSHSVIEKGQTVTLRCDPISGHDNLYWYRRVMGKEIKFLLHFVKESKQDESGMPNNRFLAERTGGTYSTLKVQPAELEDSGVYFCASSVWRSHEQFFGPGTRLTVL.

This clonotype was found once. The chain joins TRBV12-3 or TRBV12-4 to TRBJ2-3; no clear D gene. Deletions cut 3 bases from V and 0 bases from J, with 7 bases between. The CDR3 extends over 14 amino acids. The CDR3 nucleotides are TGTGCCAGCAGTTTCGGTTCCAGCACAGATACGCAGTATTTT. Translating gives CASSFGSSTDTQYF.

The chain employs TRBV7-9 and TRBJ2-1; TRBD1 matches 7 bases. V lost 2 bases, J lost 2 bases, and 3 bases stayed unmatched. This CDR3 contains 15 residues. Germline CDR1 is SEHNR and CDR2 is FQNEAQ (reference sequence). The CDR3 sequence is CASSLQGVAYNEQFF. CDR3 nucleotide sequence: TGTGCCAGCAGCTTACAGGGGGTCGCCTACAATGAGCAGTTCTTC.

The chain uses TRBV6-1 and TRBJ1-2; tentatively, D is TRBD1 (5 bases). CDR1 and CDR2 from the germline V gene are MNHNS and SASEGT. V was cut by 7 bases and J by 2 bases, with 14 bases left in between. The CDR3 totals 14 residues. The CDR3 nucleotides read TGTGCCAGCACTACCGACAGATCCAACTATGGCTACACCTTC. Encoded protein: CASTTDRSNYGYTF.

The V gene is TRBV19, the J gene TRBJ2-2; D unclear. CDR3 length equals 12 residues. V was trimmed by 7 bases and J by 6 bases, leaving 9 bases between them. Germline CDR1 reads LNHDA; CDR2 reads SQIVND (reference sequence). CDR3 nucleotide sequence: TGTGCCAGTACCCAGTTCGCCGGGGAGCTGTTTTTT. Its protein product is CASTQFAGELFF.

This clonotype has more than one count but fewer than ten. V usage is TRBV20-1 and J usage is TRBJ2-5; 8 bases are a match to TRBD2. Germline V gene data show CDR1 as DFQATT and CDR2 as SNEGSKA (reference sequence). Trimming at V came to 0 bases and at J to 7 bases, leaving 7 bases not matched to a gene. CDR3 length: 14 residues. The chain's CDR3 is CSAREGLAGGTQYF. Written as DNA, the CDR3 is TGCAGTGCTAGAGAGGGTCTAGCGGGTGGGACCCAGTACTTC.

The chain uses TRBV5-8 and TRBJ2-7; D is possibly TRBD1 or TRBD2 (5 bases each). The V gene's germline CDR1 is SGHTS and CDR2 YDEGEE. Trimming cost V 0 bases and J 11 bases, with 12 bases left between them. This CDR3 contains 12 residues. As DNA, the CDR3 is TGTGCCAGCAGCTTGGCCTCGGGGACGGAGTACTTC. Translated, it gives CASSLASGTEYF.

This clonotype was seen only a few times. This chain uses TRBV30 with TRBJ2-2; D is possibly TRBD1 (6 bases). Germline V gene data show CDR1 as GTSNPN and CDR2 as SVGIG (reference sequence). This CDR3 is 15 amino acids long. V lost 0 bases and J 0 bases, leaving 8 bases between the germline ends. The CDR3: CAWSVGDTNTGELFF. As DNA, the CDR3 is TGTGCCTGGAGTGTAGGGGACACGAACACCGGGGAGCTGTTTTTT.